This TCR beta chain was sequenced for a study of regulatory T cells in long-lasting Graves disease. Germline V lookup: CDR1 SQVTM, CDR2 ANQGSEA. V lost 5 bases, J lost 8 bases, and 12 bases lay in between. The CDR3 sequence is 11 residues long. Arm-PCR of CDR3 regions and iRepertoire HTBI primers were the basis on which TCR beta libraries were built. MiXCR was run by TCRdb on the multiplex PCR reads, yielding one entry per CDR3 protein. There are 350,000 to 550,000 distinct CDR3 sequences in the sample; 14% to 15% occur only once, and approximately 16% lies in the top ten. Time point noted: newly diagnosed GD, antithyroid drugs for less than 3 months. RNA extracted from PBMCs served as the sequencing template. This same sample was also taken into another study, of T cells in Graves' hyperthyroidism and ophthalmopathy. That study reports: No ophthalmopathy progression within 18 months constituted stable Graves' hyperthyroidism.

The chain joins TRBV29-1 to TRBJ1-2; no clear D gene. The sequencing used peripheral blood mononuclear cells (PBMCs), collected at new diagnosis, from a patient treated with antithyroid drugs. The clonotype comes from a woman aged 25 to 39 with Graves disease. In nucleotides, the CDR3 is TGCAGCGTTCAAACTATGGAGGGCTACACCTTC. This sequence encodes CSVQTMEGYTF.